This T cell receptor beta chain appears in the sequencing data of a study of blood T cells in healthy people across ages. Study-wide findings and caveats: The fall in TCR beta diversity per million T cells was roughly linear with age. The study could not conclusively compare naive and antigen-experienced cells, given its unsorted PBMCs.

Sample-barcoded 5' priming and a J-beta primer mix drove a second PCR of roughly 7 to 11 cycles. Tagging of each cDNA molecule was performed by a template-switch adaptor with 12 random nucleotides. From the 5' RACE reads, TCRdb called clonotypes with MiXCR, one entry per CDR3 protein. Among some 700,000 distinct CDR3 sequences, roughly 47% were seen once, and the ten largest hold 20% to 25%. The V end was cut by 4 bases, the J end by 9 bases, with 17 bases between. The CDR3 consists of 14 residues. Germline V CDR1 and CDR2: SGHRS, YFSETQ. Per sample, no less than 6 micrograms of total RNA were extracted. A word on this clonotype: Antigen specificity is unknown.

The sample comprised blood. This TCR was recovered from a woman aged 60-75 years in good health. The V and J genes are TRBV5-1 and TRBJ1-5; TRBD1 is a possible D gene (5 bases). CDR3 sequence (DNA): TGCGCCAGCAGCGCCGGGACCGCCGGGTGGCCCCAGCATTTT. Translating it yields CASSAGTAGWPQHF. Variable domain in full (rest from reference TRBV5-1 and TRBJ1-5): KAGVTQTPRYLIKTRGQQVTLSCSPISGHRSVSWYQQTPGQGLQFLFEYFSETQRNKGNFPGRFSGRQFSNSRSEMNVSTLELGDSALYLCASSAGTAGWPQHFGDGTRLSIL.